This TCR beta chain was sequenced during a study of OX40 agonist ivuxolimab in advanced cancers. Study as a whole: Patients treated during dose escalation were battling hepatocellular carcinoma, melanoma, renal cell or head and neck cancer.

After removal of 8 bases from V and 2 bases from J, the junction contained 9 bases not matched to a gene. This CDR3 spans 15 amino acids. Germline loops: CDR1 MNHEY, CDR2 SMNVEV (reference sequence). At cycle 4 day 1, cycle 7 day 1, and baseline, blood was sampled. Libraries were prepared by immunoSEQ multiplex PCR; TCRdb keeps only in-frame clonotypes and omits some of them. The table has some 35,000 clones, about 80% seen once. The V gene is TRBV27, the J gene TRBJ2-1; TRBD2 agrees at 7 bases. The source of this sequence is an adult with an advanced solid tumor such as melanoma, head and neck, liver or kidney cancer. The input for sequencing was CD4+ or CD8+ T cells sorted from blood, taken in a trial of the OX40 agonist ivuxolimab. This CDR3 reads CASFLGRAPYNEQFF. CDR3 nucleotides: TGTGCCAGCTTCTTGGGGAGGGCCCCCTACAATGAGCAGTTCTTC.